The present T cell receptor (beta chain) was sequenced within a study of CD8+CD57+ T cells in acquired aplastic anemia. The wider study: The study obtained an average of around 2.9 ug of DNA from sorted CD4+ and CD8+ cells. The average read count for CD4+ cells in healthy donors was around 10 million. Whole-study results and caveats: In common between the patients and the controls were approximately 30 CD8+ CDR3 sequences. Patient and control CD8+ Simpson's diversity was not significantly different.

It was genomic DNA that served as the template for profiling TCR beta VDJ and CDR3. One entry per CDR3 protein results from TCRdb running MiXCR on the reads. Of some 180,000 distinct CDR3 sequences in the sample, 45% to 50% were seen once. V gave up 6 bases and J gave up 0 bases, with 19 bases separating them. CDR3 length: 17 amino acids. As concerns this clonotype: Its specificity is not known.

The receptor's source is a human donor in good health. The specimen sequenced was sorted CD4+, CD8+, or CD8+CD57+ T cells (not recorded which) from PBMCs. This chain uses TRBV12-3 or TRBV12-4 with TRBJ2-3; D is uncertain. The CDR3: CASSPPRRSSSTDTQYF. In DNA, the CDR3 is TGTGCCAGCAGCCCCCCCCGACGGAGTTCTAGCACAGATACGCAGTATTTT.